The T cell receptor beta chain under discussion was sequenced for a study of T cell responses to AZD1222 COVID-19 vaccine. The data were produced by immunoSEQ multiplex PCR, yet TCRdb's version contains in-frame clones alone and is incomplete. The table has 90,000 to 150,000 clones, about nine tenths seen once. This CDR3 has 12 residues. V lost 3 bases and J 8 bases, leaving 10 bases between the germline ends. Germline V gene lookup returns CDR1 SGHAT and CDR2 FQNNGV. The sample was peripheral blood, taken on day 0 of AZD1222 vaccination. V gene TRBV11-2 combines with J gene TRBJ1-2; D is ambiguous. This sequence was found in an adult in good health. CDR3: CASSLYTKGYTF. The CDR3 DNA is TGTGCCAGCAGCTTGTATACGAAGGGCTACACCTTC.